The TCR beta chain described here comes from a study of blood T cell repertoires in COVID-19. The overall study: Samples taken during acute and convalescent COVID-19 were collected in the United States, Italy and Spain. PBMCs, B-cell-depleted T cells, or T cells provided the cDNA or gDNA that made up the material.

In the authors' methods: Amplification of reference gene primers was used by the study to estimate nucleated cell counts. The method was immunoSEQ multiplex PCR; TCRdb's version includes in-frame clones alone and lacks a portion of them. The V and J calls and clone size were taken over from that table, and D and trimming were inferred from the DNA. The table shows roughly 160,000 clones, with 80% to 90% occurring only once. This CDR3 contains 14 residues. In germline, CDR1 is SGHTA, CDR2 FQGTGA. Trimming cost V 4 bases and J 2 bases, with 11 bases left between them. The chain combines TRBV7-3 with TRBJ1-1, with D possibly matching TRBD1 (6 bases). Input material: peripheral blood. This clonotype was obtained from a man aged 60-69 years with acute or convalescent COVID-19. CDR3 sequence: CASSSSRGNTEAFF. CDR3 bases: TGTGCCAGCAGCTCATCCAGGGGCAACACTGAAGCTTTCTTT. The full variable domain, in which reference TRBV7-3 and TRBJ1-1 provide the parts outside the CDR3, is GAGVSQTPSNKVTEKGKYVELRCDPISGHTALYWYRQSLGQGPEFLIYFQGTGAADDSGLPNDRFFAVRPEGSVSTLKIQRTERGDSAVYLCASSSSRGNTEAFFGQGTRLTVV.